Listed below are T cell receptor beta chains from one sample, sequenced in a study of cytomegalovirus exposure and HLA in healthy donors. Using immunoSEQ multiplex PCR, the repertoire was profiled, and TCRdb retains in-frame clones only, with some absent. There are about 190,000 clones in the sample; around 81% occur only once, and about 2.3% lies in the top ten. What was sequenced was PBMCs. Receptors originate from a woman between 25 and 40 years old in good health and CMV-seronegative. Both conserved end residues are part of each CDR3. D genes are given only for firm matches. Only some rows state a clone size, as once, few, many or a class for expanded clones.

TRBJ1-1 TRBV7-9 . TRBD1 CSSSIGQGATEAFF TGTTCCAGCAGCATTGGACAGGGGGCGACTGAAGCTTTCTTT
TRBJ1-4 TRBV19 . . CASSIINEKLFF TGTGCCAGTAGTATTATTAATGAAAAACTGTTTTTT
TRBJ1-5 TRBV19 once TRBD1 CASSKRTGSMENQPQHF TGTGCCAGTAGTAAACGGACAGGGTCGATGGAAAATCAGCCCCAGCATTTT
TRBJ2-7 TRBV7-2 . TRBD1 CASSGRTGNYEQYF TGTGCCAGCAGCGGGCGGACAGGGAACTACGAGCAGTACTTC
TRBJ2-1 TRBV11-3 . . CASSPGGPYNEQFF TGTGCCAGCAGCCCGGGGGGCCCCTACAATGAGCAGTTCTTC
TRBJ2-1 TRBV7-7 . TRBD2 CASSAGLAGGNEQFF TGTGCCAGCAGCGCAGGACTAGCGGGGGGGAATGAGCAGTTCTTC
TRBJ1-5 TRBV13 . . CASSAGYRDQPQHF TGTGCCAGCAGCGCGGGTTACAGGGACCAGCCCCAGCATTTT
TRBJ1-1 TRBV6-5 . . CASSPLSQGSPEAFF TGTGCCAGCAGCCCTTTATCACAGGGAAGTCCTGAAGCTTTCTTT
TRBJ1-1 TRBV6-1 . TRBD1 CASSVGQENTEAFF TGTGCCAGCAGTGTAGGACAGGAGAACACTGAAGCTTTCTTT
TRBJ1-1 TRBV5-1 . . CASSTQGMNTEAFF TGCGCCAGCAGCACACAGGGCATGAACACTGAAGCTTTCTTT
TRBJ2-4 TRBV7-9 . . CASSLEQGVNIQYF TGTGCCAGCAGCTTGGAGCAAGGGGTAAACATTCAGTACTTC
TRBJ2-1 TRBV18 . TRBD2 CASSPRSTSGSGNEQFF TGTGCCAGCTCACCGAGGTCGACTAGCGGGTCGGGCAATGAGCAGTTCTTC
TRBJ2-7 TRBV4-3 . . CASSQDAVRGEQYF TGCGCCAGCAGCCAAGATGCGGTGCGGGGCGAGCAGTACTTC
TRBJ2-3 TRBV7-2 . . CASSVRARGASDTQYF TGTGCCAGCAGCGTAAGGGCTCGGGGGGCCTCAGATACGCAGTATTTT
TRBJ1-1 TRBV27 . . CASSFVDGGTEAFF TGTGCCAGCAGTTTCGTCGACGGGGGGACTGAAGCTTTCTTT
TRBJ2-2 TRBV2 . TRBD2 CASTRLAGVVSTGELFF TGTGCCAGCACCAGACTAGCGGGAGTGGTGAGCACCGGGGAGCTGTTTTTT
TRBJ2-5 TRBV10-3 few . CAISARETQYF TGTGCCATCAGTGCTAGAGAGACCCAGTACTTC
TRBJ2-1 TRBV7-3 . TRBD1 CASSLSGGAWNEQFF TGTGCCAGCAGCTTATCAGGGGGCGCTTGGAATGAGCAGTTCTTC
TRBJ2-7 TRBV9 . TRBD1 CASSAAPGTGSYEQYF TGTGCCAGCAGCGCAGCTCCCGGGACAGGTAGCTACGAGCAGTACTTC
TRBJ1-5 TRBV28 . . CASSSGRLSGQHF TGTGCCAGCAGCTCTGGACGGCTGAGCGGGCAGCATTTT
TRBJ2-5 TRBV11-3 . TRBD1 CASSRGQGTETQYF TGTGCCAGCAGCCGTGGACAGGGGACAGAGACCCAGTACTTC
TRBJ2-2 TRBV27 few . CASSRSPPEGGELFF TGTGCCAGCAGTCGTTCCCCCCCGGAGGGCGGGGAGCTGTTTTTT
TRBJ2-2 TRBV5-1 . TRBD1 CASSPSGTDHTGELFF TGCGCCAGCAGCCCGTCCGGGACAGACCACACCGGGGAGCTGTTTTTT
TRBJ1-5 TRBV5-1 . TRBD1 CASSYGTENQPQHF TGCGCCAGCAGCTATGGGACAGAGAATCAGCCCCAGCATTTT
TRBJ2-7 TRBV5-6 . . CASSLDTGGLYEQYF TGTGCCAGCAGCTTGGATACAGGTGGCTTATACGAGCAGTACTTC
TRBJ1-2 TRBV5-1 . . CASSLVEGAYGYTF TGCGCCAGCAGCTTGGTTGAGGGTGCCTATGGCTACACCTTC
TRBJ1-1 TRBV5-1 . . CASTATGNTEAFF TGCGCCAGCACCGCTACAGGGAACACTGAAGCTTTCTTT
TRBJ2-1 TRBV6-5 . TRBD2 CASSYSRTSPNEQFF TGTGCCAGCAGTTACTCTCGGACTAGCCCGAATGAGCAGTTCTTC
TRBJ2-5 TRBV10-2 . . CASSSANRALTQYF TGCGCCAGCAGTTCGGCGAACAGGGCGTTGACCCAGTACTTC
TRBJ2-7 TRBV6-5 . TRBD2 CASSYSSGISYEQYF TGTGCCAGCAGTTACTCGAGCGGGATCAGCTACGAGCAGTACTTC
TRBJ1-4 TRBV27 . . CASSLWGGSNEKLFF TGTGCCAGCAGTTTATGGGGGGGGTCTAATGAAAAACTGTTTTTT
TRBJ2-1 TRBV6-5 . . CASSTPGPNNEQFF TGTGCCAGCAGTACTCCGGGTCCGAACAATGAGCAGTTCTTC
TRBJ1-1 TRBV4-3 . . CASSQDTGNAEAFF TGCGCCAGCAGCCAAGATACGGGTAACGCTGAAGCTTTCTTT
TRBJ2-3 TRBV4-2 . TRBD2 CASSPTTSGSGDTQYF TGTGCCAGCAGCCCCACGACTAGCGGGAGTGGGGATACGCAGTATTTT
TRBJ1-2 TRBV28 . TRBD1 CASSLRQGHYGYTF TGTGCCAGCAGTCTAAGACAGGGGCATTATGGCTACACCTTC
TRBJ2-3 TRBV27 . . CASRGGAQDAQYF TGTGCCAGCAGAGGGGGGGCCCAAGATGCGCAGTATTTT
TRBJ2-1 TRBV12-5 . TRBD2 CASAPPGVSGGYNEQFF TGTGCTAGTGCCCCCCCGGGCGTTAGCGGGGGGTACAATGAGCAGTTCTTC
TRBJ2-7 TRBV9 once TRBD1 CASSVAGTGNAYEQYF TGTGCCAGCAGCGTAGCCGGGACAGGGAATGCCTACGAGCAGTACTTC
TRBJ1-2 TRBV27 . TRBD1 CASRSTGVRGYTF TGTGCCAGCAGAAGTACAGGGGTGCGCGGCTACACCTTC
TRBJ2-1 TRBV6-6 . TRBD1 CASSSGQVVHNEQFF TGTGCCAGCAGCTCCGGACAGGTAGTTCACAATGAGCAGTTCTTC
TRBJ2-1 TRBV18 . TRBD2 CASSPPAGGGSNEQFF TGTGCCAGCTCACCACCCGCCGGGGGGGGTTCCAATGAGCAGTTCTTC
TRBJ1-5 TRBV19 . . CASSIHQQGGGNQPQHF TGTGCCAGTAGTATCCACCAACAGGGTGGTGGCAATCAGCCCCAGCATTTT
TRBJ2-1 TRBV6-1 . . CASTRGGGHYNEQFF TGTGCCAGCACTCGGGGCGGGGGCCACTACAATGAGCAGTTCTTC
TRBJ1-4 TRBV15 . . CATSRGQKNEKLFF TGTGCCACCAGCAGAGGACAGAAGAATGAAAAACTGTTTTTT
TRBJ2-1 TRBV27 . . CASSPRSDRDYEQFF TGTGCCAGCAGTCCAAGATCTGACAGGGACTATGAGCAGTTCTTC
TRBJ1-2 TRBV2 once . CASSLTDYTF TGTGCCAGCAGTCTGACAGACTACACCTTC
TRBJ2-7 TRBV2 . . CASSEGQVIVYF TGTGCCAGCAGTGAAGGGCAGGTGATAGTTTACTTC